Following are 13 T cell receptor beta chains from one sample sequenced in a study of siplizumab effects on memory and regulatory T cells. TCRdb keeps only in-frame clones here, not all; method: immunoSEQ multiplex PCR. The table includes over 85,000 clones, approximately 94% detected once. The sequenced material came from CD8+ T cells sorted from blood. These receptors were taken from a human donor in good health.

DNA for the CDR3: TGTGCCAGTAGTTTTAGCGGGTCGGCGACCTACGAGCAGTACTTC. Its protein is CASSFSGSATYEQYF. V and J are TRBV19 and TRBJ2-7, with 7 nucleotides matching TRBD2. Per germline, CDR1 LNHDA and CDR2 SQIVND (reference sequence). The CDR3 totals 15 residues. Losses at the gene ends were 5 bases for V and 2 bases for J; bases not matched to a gene: 9.

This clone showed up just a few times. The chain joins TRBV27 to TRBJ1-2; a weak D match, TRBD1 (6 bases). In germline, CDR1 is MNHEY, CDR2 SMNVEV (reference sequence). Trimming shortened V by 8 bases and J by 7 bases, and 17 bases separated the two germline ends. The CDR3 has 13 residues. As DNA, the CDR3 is TGTGCCAGCGGTCTACAGGGTAATAGTGGCTACACCTTC. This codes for CASGLQGNSGYTF.

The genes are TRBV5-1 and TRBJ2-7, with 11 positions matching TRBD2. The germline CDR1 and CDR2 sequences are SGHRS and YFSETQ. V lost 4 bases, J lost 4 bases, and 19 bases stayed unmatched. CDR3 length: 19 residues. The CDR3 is CASSENLWLAGGPSYEQYF. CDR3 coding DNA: TGCGCCAGCAGCGAGAATTTATGGCTAGCGGGGGGTCCCTCTTACGAGCAGTACTTC.

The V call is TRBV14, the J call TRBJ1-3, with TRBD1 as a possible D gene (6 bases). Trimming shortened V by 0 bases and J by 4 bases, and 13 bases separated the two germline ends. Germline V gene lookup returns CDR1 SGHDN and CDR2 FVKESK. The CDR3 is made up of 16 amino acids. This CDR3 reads CASSQDITGRGNTIYF. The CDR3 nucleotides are TGTGCCAGCAGCCAAGACATCACAGGGCGGGGAAACACCATATATTTT.

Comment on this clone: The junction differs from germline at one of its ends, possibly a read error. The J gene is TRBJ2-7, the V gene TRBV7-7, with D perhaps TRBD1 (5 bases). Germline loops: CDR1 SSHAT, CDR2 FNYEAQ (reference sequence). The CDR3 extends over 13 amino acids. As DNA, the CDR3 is TGTGCTAGCAGCTTGTCCAGGGACTACGAGCAGTACTTC. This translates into CASSLSRDYEQYF.

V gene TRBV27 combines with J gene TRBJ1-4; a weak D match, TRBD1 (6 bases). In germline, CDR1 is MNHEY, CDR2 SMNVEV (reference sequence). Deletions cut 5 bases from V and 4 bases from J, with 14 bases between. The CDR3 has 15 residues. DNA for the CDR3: TGTGCCAGCAGTCAAACGACAGGTGGTAATGAAAAACTGTTTTTT. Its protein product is CASSQTTGGNEKLFF.

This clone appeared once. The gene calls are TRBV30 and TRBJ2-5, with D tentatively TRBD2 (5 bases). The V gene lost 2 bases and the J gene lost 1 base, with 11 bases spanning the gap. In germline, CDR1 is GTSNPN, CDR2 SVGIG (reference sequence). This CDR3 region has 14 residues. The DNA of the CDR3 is TGTGCCTGGAGTTTAAGCGGAATCCAAGAGACCCAGTACTTC. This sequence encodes CAWSLSGIQETQYF.

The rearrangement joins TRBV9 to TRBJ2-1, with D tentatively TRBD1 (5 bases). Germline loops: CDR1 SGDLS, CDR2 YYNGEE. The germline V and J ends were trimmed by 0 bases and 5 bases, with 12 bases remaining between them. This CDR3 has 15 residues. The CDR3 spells CASSVEGRTNNEQFF. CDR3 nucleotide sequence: TGTGCCAGCAGCGTAGAGGGGCGAACAAACAATGAGCAGTTCTTC.

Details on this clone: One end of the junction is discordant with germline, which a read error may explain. The CDR3 spells CASSLRGANERLF. In nucleotides, the CDR3 is TGTGCCAGCAGCTTAAGGGGGGCCAATGAACGGCTCTTC. V is TRBV5-4 and J is TRBJ2-1, with D possibly called TRBD1 or TRBD2 (6 bases each). The CDR3 length is 13 residues. From germline, CDR1 is SGHNT and CDR2 YYREEE (reference sequence).

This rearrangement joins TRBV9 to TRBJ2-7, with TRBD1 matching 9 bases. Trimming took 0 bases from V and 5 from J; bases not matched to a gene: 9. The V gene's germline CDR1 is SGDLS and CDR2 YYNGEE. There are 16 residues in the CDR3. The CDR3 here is CASSVGGQGKGNEQYF. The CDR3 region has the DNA TGTGCCAGCAGCGTAGGAGGACAGGGGAAAGGGAACGAGCAGTACTTC. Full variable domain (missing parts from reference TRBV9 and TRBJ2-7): DSGVTQTPKHLITATGQRVTLRCSPRSGDLSVYWYQQSLDQGLQFLIQYYNGEERAKGNILERFSAQQFPDLHSELNLSSLELGDSALYFCASSVGGQGKGNEQYFGPGTRLTVT.

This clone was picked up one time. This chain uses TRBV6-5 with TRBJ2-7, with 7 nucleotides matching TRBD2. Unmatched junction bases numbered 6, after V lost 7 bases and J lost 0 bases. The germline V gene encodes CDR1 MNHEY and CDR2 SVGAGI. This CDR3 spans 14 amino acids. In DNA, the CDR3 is TGTGCCAGCACCTCAGCGGGGCGCTCCTACGAGCAGTACTTC. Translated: CASTSAGRSYEQYF.

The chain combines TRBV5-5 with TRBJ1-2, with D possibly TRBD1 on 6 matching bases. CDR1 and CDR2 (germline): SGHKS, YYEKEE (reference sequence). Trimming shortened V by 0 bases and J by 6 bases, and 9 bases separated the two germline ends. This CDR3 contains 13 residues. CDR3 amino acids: CASSLEGTHGYTF. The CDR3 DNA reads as TGTGCCAGCAGCTTGGAGGGGACACATGGCTACACCTTC.

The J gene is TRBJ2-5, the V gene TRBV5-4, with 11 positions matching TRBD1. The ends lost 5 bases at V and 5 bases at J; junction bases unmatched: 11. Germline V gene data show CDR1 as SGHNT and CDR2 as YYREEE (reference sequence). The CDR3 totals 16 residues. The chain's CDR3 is CASRTAGTGGEETQYF. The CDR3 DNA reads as TGTGCCAGCAGAACCGCCGGGACAGGGGGTGAGGAGACCCAGTACTTC.